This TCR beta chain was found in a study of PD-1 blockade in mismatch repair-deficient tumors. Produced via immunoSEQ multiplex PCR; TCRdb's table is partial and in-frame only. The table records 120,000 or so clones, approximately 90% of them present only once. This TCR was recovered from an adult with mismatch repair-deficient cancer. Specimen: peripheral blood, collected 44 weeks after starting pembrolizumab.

The CDR3 region has the DNA TGTGCCAGCAGCTTAGGACAGGGTCCGAAGACTGAAGCTTTCTTT. This codes for CASSLGQGPKTEAFF. The chain recombines TRBV6-5 with TRBJ1-1; TRBD1 matches 8 bases. In germline, CDR1 is MNHEY, CDR2 SVGAGI. The CDR3 extends over 15 amino acids. V lost 6 bases to trimming and J lost 5 bases; unmatched junction nucleotides: 11.